These T cell receptor beta chains were read from a single sample in a study of T cell repertoires in cytomegalovirus infection. TCRdb reanalysed the reads using MiXCR and keeps one entry per CDR3 protein. The table records hundreds of thousands of distinct CDR3 sequences, around 29% of them present only once. These receptors lack a known antigen. The material sequenced was cultured PBMCs, taken from culture after CMV antigen stimulation. Receptor source: a human donor in good health (CMV status not recorded). Some clones in this sample may be carry-over from other donors' samples. CDR3s include the opening cysteine and the closing phenylalanine or tryptophan. D genes are given only for firm matches. Clone size is shown for a subset of rows, as once, few, many or a class of expanded clone.

>TRBV4-2|-|TRBJ1-2|-
CASSQVTDSSYGYTF
TGTGCCAGCAGCCAAGTGACAGATTCTTCCTATGGCTACACCTTC
>TRBV7-6|-|TRBJ2-1|-
CASSPFKAYNEQFF
TGTGCCAGCAGCCCTTTTAAGGCCTACAATGAGCAGTTCTTC
>TRBV18|-|TRBJ1-1|-
CASSQNNQAGEAFF
TGTGCCAGCTCCCAAAATAACCAGGCGGGTGAAGCTTTCTTT
>TRBV7-2|TRBD2|TRBJ2-1|many
CASSFGAGDVHEQFF
TGTGCCAGCAGCTTCGGGGCGGGAGATGTGCATGAGCAGTTCTTC
>TRBV11-1|TRBD2|TRBJ2-1|-
CASSLMSTSAYNEQFF
TGTGCCAGCAGCTTAATGTCGACTAGCGCCTACAATGAGCAGTTCTTC
>TRBV2|TRBD1|TRBJ1-5|-
CASSPGQGGYGNQPQHF
TGTGCCAGCAGCCCGGGACAGGGGGGATATGGCAATCAGCCCCAGCATTTT
>TRBV6-1|-|TRBJ1-1|-
CASSHTGSPYTEAFF
TGTGCCAGCAGCCACACGGGATCCCCCTACACTGAAGCTTTCTTT
>TRBV19|TRBD1|TRBJ1-5|-
CATRDRVSNQPQHF
TGTGCCACCAGGGACAGGGTAAGCAATCAGCCCCAGCATTTT
>TRBV29-1|TRBD2|TRBJ2-1|once
CSARPRLAGVSTGQFF
TGCAGCGCCCGCCCACGACTAGCGGGTGTATCTACCGGGCAGTTCTTC
>TRBV29-1|TRBD1|TRBJ1-5|few
CSALEGTGDPLDQPQHF
TGCAGCGCTCTGGAGGGGACAGGGGATCCCCTCGATCAGCCCCAGCATTTT